Following are 23 T cell receptor beta chains from one sample sequenced in a study of T cells after yellow fever vaccination. MiXCR, run by TCRdb on the 5' RACE reads, gives a single entry per CDR3 protein. The sample records 400,000 to 650,000 distinct CDR3 sequences, just over 20% being singletons. Sample: PBMCs, taken 21 days after the first yellow fever vaccination. The receptors were sampled from a man aged 18 to 35 who received the YFV17D yellow fever vaccine.

Only a few counts were recorded for this clonotype. This chain connects TRBV20-1 to TRBJ2-1, with 7 bases aligning to TRBD2. From germline, CDR1 is DFQATT and CDR2 SNEGSKA (reference sequence). The CDR3 totals 15 residues. J was trimmed by 7 bases and V by 3 bases; bases with no gene match: 12. The CDR3 DNA sequence: TGCAGTGCTAGTCGGGCTAGCGGACTTGGAAATGAGCAGTTCTTC. It encodes CSASRASGLGNEQFF.

This clonotype has only a few counts. The genes are TRBV10-3 and TRBJ2-5, with 7 bases aligning to TRBD1. CDR3 length: 14 amino acids. Germline assignment: CDR1 ENHRY and CDR2 SYGVKD. V dropped 3 bases and J dropped 5; count of bases not matched to a gene: 6. The CDR3 nucleotides are TGTGCCATCAGTGACGACAGGGCTATCGAGACCCAGTACTTC. Protein product: CAISDDRAIETQYF.

This clonotype appeared a few times. The chain recombines TRBV5-1 with TRBJ1-6, with 7 bases identical to TRBD1. Germline lookup yields CDR1 SGHRS and CDR2 YFSETQ. This CDR3 contains 15 residues. J gave up 10 bases and V 4 bases, and 11 bases lay outside the gene matches. CDR3 in amino acids: CASSPELTGYSPLHF. DNA for the CDR3: TGCGCCAGCAGCCCGGAGTTGACAGGGTACTCACCCCTCCACTTT.

V gene TRBV29-1 combines with J gene TRBJ2-5; D ambiguous. The CDR3 covers 14 residues. Looked up from germline, CDR1 is SQVTM and CDR2 is ANQGSEA. Trimming removed 6 bases at V and 5 bases at J, with 19 bases between. CDR3 nucleotide sequence: TGCAGCGTGAAGTATCTAACTCCGGCGGAGACCCAGTACTTC. This gives the protein CSVKYLTPAETQYF.

This clonotype came up many times. The chain couples TRBV5-1 to TRBJ1-6, with 7 bases fitting TRBD1. V shed 4 bases and J 5 bases; nucleotides not matched to a gene: 3. CDR1 and CDR2 from the germline V gene are SGHRS and YFSETQ. There are 14 residues in the CDR3. The CDR3 protein is CASSLGQNNSPLHF. The DNA of the CDR3 is TGCGCCAGCAGCCTGGGACAGAATAATTCACCCCTCCACTTT.

The chain joins TRBV7-3 to TRBJ1-1, with 7 bases identical to TRBD1. Germline values: CDR1 SGHTA, CDR2 FQGTGA. The CDR3 covers 15 residues. J lost 0 bases, V lost 5 bases, and 6 bases had no gene match. CDR3 loop: CASSDGQVLNTEAFF. DNA for the CDR3: TGTGCCAGCAGCGACGGACAGGTTTTGAACACTGAAGCTTTCTTT.

The chain is built from TRBV29-1 and TRBJ1-6; D possibly corresponds to TRBD1 (5 bases). This CDR3 comprises 13 residues. Germline CDR1 reads SQVTM; CDR2 reads ANQGSEA. Trimming took off 4 bases at V and 9 bases at J, with 13 bases between the two ends. The CDR3 loop is CSVGAGIGSPLHF. CDR3 DNA sequence: TGCAGCGTTGGGGCAGGGATAGGTTCACCCCTCCACTTT.

This clonotype appeared a few times. The J gene is TRBJ1-5, the V gene TRBV4-1; weak D call: TRBD1 (6 bases). The CDR3 covers 17 residues. Germline V gene data show CDR1 as MGHRA and CDR2 as YSYEKL. Trimming removed 4 bases at V and 5 bases at J, with 21 bases between. The CDR3 protein is CASSRLYFDRKHQPQHF. In nucleotides, the CDR3 is TGCGCCAGCAGCCGACTCTACTTCGACAGGAAACATCAGCCCCAGCATTTT.

The chain recombines TRBV4-3 with TRBJ2-3; 8 bases agree with TRBD2. The CDR3 runs to 16 residues. Germline loops: CDR1 LGHNA, CDR2 YSLEER. V was pared by 0 bases and J by 2 bases, with 4 bases of the junction left unmatched. This CDR3 reads CASSQETSDYTDTQYF. The CDR3 DNA is TGCGCCAGCAGCCAAGAGACTAGCGACTACACAGATACGCAGTATTTT.

This clonotype was counted only a few times. This sequence joins TRBV7-6 and TRBJ2-1, with TRBD1 as a possible D gene (6 bases). V was cut by 5 bases and J by 8 bases, with 28 bases left in between. The germline V gene has CDR1 SGHVS and CDR2 FNYEAQ. This CDR3 is 18 amino acids long. CDR3: CASSLLPFGGHTPDEQFF. The DNA for the CDR3 is TGTGCCAGCAGCCTACTGCCTTTTGGGGGACATACTCCGGATGAGCAGTTCTTC. Combining the CDR3 with reference TRBV7-6 and TRBJ2-1 gives the whole variable domain GAGVSQSPRYKVTKRGQDVALRCDPISGHVSLYWYRQALGQGPEFLTYFNYEAQQDKSGLPNDRFSAERPEGSISTLTIQRTEQRDSAMYRCASSLLPFGGHTPDEQFFGPGTRLTVL.

The chain carries TRBV5-6 and TRBJ2-1; no firm D call. The CDR3 has 12 amino acids. V lost 0 bases and J 9 bases, leaving 7 bases between the germline ends. Germline CDR1 and CDR2: SGHDT and YYEEEE. CDR3 sequence reads: CASSLGALEQFF. CDR3 in DNA: TGTGCCAGCAGCTTGGGGGCCCTTGAGCAGTTCTTC.

The V and J genes are TRBV29-1 and TRBJ1-3; D gene unclear. Germline loops: CDR1 SQVTM, CDR2 ANQGSEA. V lost 6 bases to trimming and J lost 1 base, with 4 bases between them. The CDR3 runs 11 residues. The CDR3 spells CSVDSGNTIYF. CDR3 DNA sequence: TGCAGCGTGGATTCTGGAAACACCATATATTTT.

The chain's CDR3 is CAWSLTGTGNTIYF. CDR3 nucleotides: TGTGCCTGGAGTCTGACAGGGACTGGAAACACCATATATTTT. The rearrangement uses TRBV30 and TRBJ1-3; TRBD1 agrees at 7 bases. Germline CDR1 and CDR2: GTSNPN and SVGIG (reference sequence). This CDR3 is 14 amino acids long. V was clipped by 2 bases and J by 2 bases; unmatched bases: 3. The full variable domain, in which reference TRBV30 and TRBJ1-3 provide the parts outside the CDR3, is SQTIHQWPATLVQPVGSPLSLECTVEGTSNPNLYWYRQAAGRGLQLLFYSVGIGQISSEVPQNLSASRPQDRQFILSSKKLLLSDSGFYLCAWSLTGTGNTIYFGEGSWLTVV.

Concerning this clonotype: The junction departs from the called germline gene at one end, perhaps through a read error. The rearrangement joins TRBV7-9 to TRBJ2-3; the D call may be TRBD1 or TRBD2 (5 bases each). The length of the CDR3 is 10 residues. Germline lookup yields CDR1 SEHNR and CDR2 FQNEAQ (reference sequence). CDR3 protein: CASSSRWDDF. CDR3 bases: TGTGCCAGCAGCTCTAGGTGGGACGATTTT.

The chain uses TRBV5-1 and TRBJ2-1, with a weak D call TRBD2 (5 bases). This CDR3 has 12 residues. V gave up 4 bases and J gave up 5 bases, with 7 bases separating them. The germline CDR1 and CDR2 sequences are SGHRS and YFSETQ. The CDR3 protein is CASSRRDNEQFF. The CDR3 DNA sequence: TGCGCCAGCAGCAGGCGGGACAATGAGCAGTTCTTC.

This clonotype showed up many times. The J gene is TRBJ2-4, the V gene TRBV20-1, with D maybe TRBD1 (6 bases). Trimming took off 3 bases at V and 9 bases at J, with 12 bases between the two ends. From germline, CDR1 is DFQATT and CDR2 SNEGSKA (reference sequence). CDR3 size: 12 residues. CDR3 residues: CSASRQAPIQYF. The CDR3 DNA reads as TGCAGTGCTAGCAGACAGGCCCCCATTCAGTACTTC.

The genes are TRBV6-5 and TRBJ1-5; no clear D. V lost 4 bases, J lost 3 bases, and 7 bases lay in between. This CDR3 region has 13 residues. CDR1 MNHEY and CDR2 SVGAGI come from the germline V gene. The CDR3 spells CASSWQFNQPQHF. DNA for the CDR3: TGTGCCAGCAGTTGGCAGTTCAATCAGCCCCAGCATTTT.

V usage is TRBV20-1 and J usage is TRBJ1-6; the D is unclear. The V and J ends lost 1 base and 6 bases respectively, with 13 bases between them. CDR3 length: 15 amino acids. The V gene's germline CDR1 is DFQATT and CDR2 SNEGSKA (reference sequence). CDR3 coding DNA: TGCAGTGCTAGAGTCTATGGAAGCCTTAATTCACCCCTCCACTTT. It encodes CSARVYGSLNSPLHF.

This clonotype was counted many times. This chain joins TRBV7-8 and TRBJ1-5, with no clear D. The germline V and J ends were trimmed by 5 bases and 3 bases, with 17 bases remaining between them. Germline CDR1 and CDR2: SGHVS and FQNEAQ. This CDR3 spans 16 amino acids. The CDR3 bases are TGTGCCAGCAGCCATATTAACTATAGCCCCAATCAGCCCCAGCATTTT. Its translation is CASSHINYSPNQPQHF.

This clonotype was observed a handful of times. DNA of the CDR3: TGTGCCAGCAGCCCGTGGACTTCTTTCGAGCAGTACGTC. As protein: CASSPWTSFEQYV. This rearrangement joins TRBV21-1 to TRBJ2-7; TRBD2 is the table's D call, not checked against the DNA. TRBV21-1 is deemed a pseudogene. The CDR3 has 13 amino acids.

V is TRBV7-9 and J is TRBJ1-1; 7 positions match TRBD1. The ends lost 4 bases at V and 0 bases at J; junction bases unmatched: 8. Germline V lookup: CDR1 SEHNR, CDR2 FQNEAQ (reference sequence). This CDR3 is 16 amino acids long. CDR3: CASSSRRGTVNTEAFF. The DNA of the CDR3 is TGTGCCAGCAGCTCACGCCGCGGGACAGTGAACACTGAAGCTTTCTTT.

The V call is TRBV6-4, the J call TRBJ2-7; 10 bases are a match to TRBD1. V was pared by 6 bases and J by 5 bases, with 13 bases of the junction left unmatched. The CDR3 is made up of 16 amino acids. The germline gives CDR1 MRHNA, CDR2 SNTAGT. CDR3 bases: TGTGCCAGCAGCCACCGGGGGGACAGGGGTTGCCACGAGCAGTACTTC. As protein: CASSHRGDRGCHEQYF.

The rearrangement links TRBV6-2 or TRBV6-3 to TRBJ2-7, with 7 positions matching TRBD1. Germline V gene data show CDR1 as MNHEY and CDR2 as SVGEGT. V dropped 6 bases and J dropped 4; count of bases not matched to a gene: 6. The CDR3 sequence is 13 residues long. Here the CDR3 DNA reads TGTGCCAGCAGCCGGAACAGGGGATACGAGCAGTACTTC. Its protein is CASSRNRGYEQYF.